This is a list of T cell receptor beta chains from one sample in a study of shared clonotypes between healthy human individuals. Here immunoSEQ multiplex PCR was the method, and the copy in TCRdb shows in-frame clones only, minus some. Among fewer than 550,000 clones listed, approximately 79% were seen once. The sample was PBMCs. Receptors originate from a middle-aged woman in good health. Some clones in this sample may be carry-over from other donors' samples. Both conserved end residues are part of each CDR3. The D gene is left open where the match is weak. A clone size is listed for some rows: how often the clone was seen (once, few, many), or a class if it is expanded.

d_gene	abundance	j_gene	v_gene	CDR3nt	CDR3aa
TRBD1	-	TRBJ2-5	TRBV27	TGTGCCAGCAGTAAACAGGGGGAAGAGACCCAGTACTTC	CASSKQGEETQYF
TRBD1	once	TRBJ2-7	TRBV2	TGTGCCAGCAGTGGGGCAGGGGGCTCCTACGAGCAGTACTTC	CASSGAGGSYEQYF
TRBD2	-	TRBJ2-5	TRBV5-4	TGTGCCAGCAGCTTGGGACAGACTAGCGGGAACGACGGGGAGACCCAGTACTTC	CASSLGQTSGNDGETQYF
-	once	TRBJ2-1	TRBV6-5	TGTGCCAGCAGTTACTCGAATCGCGGGCCTTACAATGAGCAGTTCTTC	CASSYSNRGPYNEQFF
TRBD1	once	TRBJ2-7	TRBV2	TGTGCCAGCAGTGGGGAACAGGGGGCCGGCTACGAGCAGTACTTC	CASSGEQGAGYEQYF
TRBD1	-	TRBJ2-1	TRBV7-9	TGTGCCAGCAGCCCCTCCCACGTCCGGACAGGGGGGAGGAATGAGCAGTTCTTC	CASSPSHVRTGGRNEQFF
-	-	TRBJ1-3	TRBV4-1	TGCGCCAGCAGCCAACTAAACGCCGGAAACACCATATATTTT	CASSQLNAGNTIYF
-	-	TRBJ1-5	TRBV6-5	TGTGCCAGCAGTTGGGGGGTCGGGGGTCAGCCCCAGCATTTT	CASSWGVGGQPQHF
-	-	TRBJ2-1	TRBV4-2	TGTGCCAGCAGCCGCGCACAGGGAGTGGGCAATGAGCAGTTCTTC	CASSRAQGVGNEQFF
-	-	TRBJ2-1	TRBV2	TGTGCCAGCAGTGATATTTTGGAGTACAATGAGCAGTTCTTC	CASSDILEYNEQFF
TRBD1	-	TRBJ1-2	TRBV6-6	TGTGCCAGCAGCTACGGGACAGGGGGAAATAACTATGGCTACACCTTC	CASSYGTGGNNYGYTF
-	-	TRBJ2-5	TRBV4-1	TGCGCCAGCAGCCAAGTAATGACCCTAACCCAAGGCACCCAGTACTTC	CASSQVMTLTQGTQYF
-	-	TRBJ1-6	TRBV11-2	TGTGCCAGCAGCTCCGGAGATCGTAATTCACCCCTCCACTTT	CASSSGDRNSPLHF
TRBD2	-	TRBJ2-3	TRBV28	TGTGCCAGCAGGCCCACTAGCGGATCCTTCACAGATACGCAGTATTTT	CASRPTSGSFTDTQYF
-	-	TRBJ1-2	TRBV20-1	TGCAGTGCTAGTCCAAATTATGGCTACACCTTC	CSASPNYGYTF
TRBD2	-	TRBJ2-2	TRBV11-3	TGTGCCAGCAGCTTAATAGCGGGAACGAACACCGGGGAGCTGTTTTTT	CASSLIAGTNTGELFF
-	-	TRBJ2-7	TRBV2	TGTGCCAGCAGTGCCGGCAGGGGGGGCTACGAGCAGTACTTC	CASSAGRGGYEQYF
TRBD2	-	TRBJ2-7	TRBV2	TGTGCCAGCAGTGTAGAGCGGGAGGTTTCCTACGAGCAGTACTTC	CASSVEREVSYEQYF
-	few	TRBJ2-7	TRBV14	TGTGCCAGCAGTTGGAGACAGCGTACCTACGAGCAGTACTTC	CASSWRQRTYEQYF
-	-	TRBJ1-1	TRBV21-1	TGTGCCAGCAGCAAAGCGCCTGGACAGGGGGTGAACACTGAAGCTTTCTTT	CASSKAPGQGVNTEAFF
TRBD2	-	TRBJ2-1	TRBV4-3	TGCGCCAGCAGCCAAGATTTCGCGGGAGTGGACAATGAGCAGTTCTTC	CASSQDFAGVDNEQFF
TRBD2	-	TRBJ2-3	TRBV29-1	TGCAGCGTTGAAGATCGGGTAGCGGGAGCCGCAGATACGCAGTATTTT	CSVEDRVAGAADTQYF
-	-	TRBJ2-2	TRBV14	TGTGCCAGCAGCCCCGAGCTCTACACCGGGGAGCTGTTTTTT	CASSPELYTGELFF
-	-	TRBJ1-2	TRBV27	TGTGCCAGCAGTTTATCGAGGTCAAGGGTTGGCTATGGCTACACCTTC	CASSLSRSRVGYGYTF
-	-	TRBJ2-1	TRBV9	TGTGCCAGCAGCCGGAACCTACAGAATGAGCAGTTCTTC	CASSRNLQNEQFF
TRBD2	-	TRBJ2-1	TRBV7-2	TGTGCCAGCAGCCGCCTAGCGGGGGCCTACAATGAGCAGTTCTTC	CASSRLAGAYNEQFF
-	-	TRBJ2-6	TRBV12-2	TGTGCAAGTCCAGACGTCGCTAGCGGCGGGGCCAACGTCCTGACTTTC	CASPDVASGGANVLTF
TRBD1	-	TRBJ2-7	TRBV28	TGTGCCAGCAGTTTAGGGACAGGGGTCCGCGAGCAGTACTTC	CASSLGTGVREQYF
-	-	TRBJ2-5	TRBV7-8	TGTGCCAGCAGCTCTGGGGAGGAGACCCAGTACTTC	CASSSGEETQYF
-	-	TRBJ2-2	TRBV11-2	TGTGCCAGCAGCTTAGGAGGGCGGGGCACCGGGGAGCTGTTTTTT	CASSLGGRGTGELFF
-	few	TRBJ1-5	TRBV6-6	TGTGCCAGCAGTTCCAGAGATCTTAATCAGCCCCAGCATTTT	CASSSRDLNQPQHF
TRBD1	-	TRBJ1-5	TRBV29-1	TGCAGCGTTGGCGGACAGGGACCAGGGCAGCCCCAGCATTTT	CSVGGQGPGQPQHF
TRBD2	-	TRBJ2-7	TRBV7-9	TGTGCCAGCAGCTTATCGGGGGGGTACGAGCAGTACTTC	CASSLSGGYEQYF
TRBD2	-	TRBJ2-1	TRBV9	TGTGCCAGCAGCATCCCTGGTGAGGGACTAGCGGGAGGGCGCTCGTACAATGAGCAGTTCTTC	CASSIPGEGLAGGRSYNEQFF
TRBD1	-	TRBJ2-7	TRBV6-5	TGTGCCAGCAGTTCATCGCCGGGACAGGTTACCGAGCAGTACTTC	CASSSSPGQVTEQYF
-	many	TRBJ1-4	TRBV10-3	TGTGCCATCAAAGGGACGGATGAAAAACTGTTTTTT	CAIKGTDEKLFF
TRBD2	-	TRBJ2-1	TRBV27	TGTGCCAGCAGTGTACTAGCGGGAGGGCTGAGCTCCTACAATGAGCAGTTCTTC	CASSVLAGGLSSYNEQFF
-	-	TRBJ1-1	TRBV18	TGTGCCAGCTCACCCCAGAAAAACACTGAAGCTTTCTTT	CASSPQKNTEAFF
-	-	TRBJ2-2	TRBV15	TGTGCCACCACCGCGGGACTCCCGAACACCGGGGAGCTGTTTTTT	CATTAGLPNTGELFF
-	-	TRBJ2-5	TRBV15	TGTGCCACCAGCGGCGACGGGACGGCCCAAGAGACCCAGTACTTC	CATSGDGTAQETQYF
TRBD2	-	TRBJ2-7	TRBV27	TGTGCCAGCAGTTTAAGACGGGGGGCCTACGAGCAGTACTTC	CASSLRRGAYEQYF
TRBD2	-	TRBJ2-2	TRBV28	TGTGCCAGCAGCCTGGGGACTAGCGGAACCGGGGAGCTGTTTTTT	CASSLGTSGTGELFF
TRBD1	few	TRBJ2-1	TRBV7-6	TGTGCCAGCAGACCTGGGACAGGGGAGAATGAGCAGTTCTTC	CASRPGTGENEQFF
-	-	TRBJ2-7	TRBV30	TGTGCCTGGAGCTGGCTGGGTTACGAGCAGTACTTC	CAWSWLGYEQYF
-	-	TRBJ2-5	TRBV14	TGTGCCAGCAGCCAAGACAGGGTAGGGGAGACCCAGTACTTC	CASSQDRVGETQYF
-	-	TRBJ2-3	TRBV6-6	TGTGCCAGCAGTTACTCCGGAGGGATGCAGTATTTT	CASSYSGGMQYF
-	-	TRBJ1-2	TRBV28	TGTGCCAGCAGCCCCCGAAGGTATGGCTACACCTTC	CASSPRRYGYTF